These 28 T cell receptor beta chains were sequenced from one sample in a study of blood T cell repertoires in COVID-19. The table came from immunoSEQ multiplex PCR; TCRdb's copy has only in-frame clones and leaves some out. Found here are about 62,000 clones, just over 85% of them singletons; the top ten hold 1.3%. The sample taken for sequencing was peripheral blood. The origin of the receptors is an elderly woman with acute or convalescent COVID-19.

The rearrangement uses TRBV28 and TRBJ2-2, with 13 bases identical to TRBD2. The V gene end was trimmed by 2 bases and the J gene end by 5 bases; junction bases not matched to a gene: 5. Per the germline V gene, CDR1 is MDHEN and CDR2 is SYDVKM. The length of the CDR3 is 17 residues. As DNA, the CDR3 is TGTGCCAGCAGTTTACGGACTAGCGGGAGTGTAACCGGGGAGCTGTTTTTT. Translation: CASSLRTSGSVTGELFF.

This clone was counted a single time. The V call is TRBV3-1 (or the pseudogene TRBV3-2), the J call TRBJ2-5; TRBD1 might be the D (6 bases). The CDR3 length is 13 residues. Trimming removed 2 bases from V and 4 bases from J, with 8 bases in between. Germline loops: CDR1 LGHDT, CDR2 YNNKEL (reference sequence). For the CDR3, the DNA is TGTGCCAGCAGCCAAACAGGGAGAGAGACCCAGTACTTC. This gives the protein CASSQTGRETQYF.

This rearrangement joins TRBV7-2 to TRBJ2-3; 10 positions agree with TRBD2. Germline V gives CDR1 SGHTA, CDR2 FQGNSA. This CDR3 has 15 residues. Unmatched junction bases numbered 6, after V lost 6 bases and J lost 3 bases. CDR3: CASRRLAGETDTQYF. The CDR3 DNA is TGTGCCAGCAGGCGCCTAGCGGGAGAGACAGATACGCAGTATTTT. Filled out from reference TRBV7-2 and TRBJ2-3, the complete variable domain reads GAGVSQSPSNKVTEKGKDVELRCDPISGHTALYWYRQSLGQGLEFLIYFQGNSAPDKSGLPSDRFSAERTGGSVSTLTIQRTQQEDSAVYLCASRRLAGETDTQYFGPGTRLTVL.

This clone has a single count. CDR3 in amino acids: CASSEPGLATDTQYF. As DNA, the CDR3 is TGTGCCAGCAGTGAACCGGGACTAGCCACAGATACGCAGTATTTT. The chain combines TRBV6-1 with TRBJ2-3, with 9 positions matching TRBD2. This CDR3 contains 15 residues. The germline CDR1 and CDR2 sequences are MNHNS and SASEGT. The J segment lost 2 bases and the V segment lost 2 bases, leaving 2 bases of the junction unmatched.

The V call is TRBV4-1, the J call TRBJ1-4; D is unresolved. The CDR3 sequence is 16 residues long. V lost 4 bases, J lost 7 bases, and 19 bases lay in between. Germline assignment: CDR1 MGHRA and CDR2 YSYEKL. In nucleotides, the CDR3 is TGCGCCAGCAGCCCCCGGGGAGGACTAGGACCTGAAAAACTGTTTTTT. It yields the protein CASSPRGGLGPEKLFF.

V usage is TRBV3-1 (or the pseudogene TRBV3-2) and J usage is TRBJ1-2; D is ambiguous. Deletions cut 3 bases from V and 2 bases from J, with 7 bases between. The CDR3 is 13 amino acids. CDR1 LGHDT and CDR2 YNNKEL come from the germline V gene (reference sequence). CDR3 bases: TGTGCCAGCAGCCAGAACACCAACTATGGCTACACCTTC. Residues: CASSQNTNYGYTF.

The V call is TRBV6-2 or TRBV6-3, the J call TRBJ1-2; D is undetermined. The CDR3 runs to 13 residues. Deletions cut 5 bases from V and 4 bases from J, with 11 bases between. Per germline, CDR1 MNHEY and CDR2 SVGEGT. The CDR3 region is CASSRTDSYGYTF. The CDR3 coding sequence is TGTGCCAGCAGTCGGACGGACTCCTATGGCTACACCTTC.

The sample holds a few counts of this clone. This chain links TRBV19 with TRBJ2-7, with 12 bases matching TRBD2. The CDR3 sequence is 16 residues long. Looked up from germline, CDR1 is LNHDA and CDR2 is SQIVND (reference sequence). Trimming removed 4 bases from V and 6 bases from J; junction bases left unmatched: 10. As DNA, the CDR3 is TGTGCCAGTAGTACCTCGGCTAGCGGGGGGGCTACCGAGCAGTACTTC. Residues: CASSTSASGGATEQYF. Looking up the rest from reference TRBV19 and TRBJ2-7 gives the full variable domain: DGGITQSPKYLFRKEGQNVTLSCEQNLNHDAMYWYRQDPGQGLRLIYYSQIVNDFQKGDIAEGYSVSREKKESFPLTVTSAQKNPTAFYLCASSTSASGGATEQYFGPGTRLTVT.

The gene calls are TRBV6-5 and TRBJ1-5, with D perhaps matching TRBD1 (6 bases). CDR1 and CDR2 (germline): MNHEY, SVGAGI. V lost 4 bases and J lost 4, with 11 bases in between. There are 14 residues in the CDR3. DNA for the CDR3: TGTGCCAGCAGTTTGAGCCAGGGGAATCAGCCCCAGCATTTT. Its translation is CASSLSQGNQPQHF.

The chain joins TRBV10-3 to TRBJ2-6, with no clear D. V was trimmed by 6 bases and J by 0 bases, leaving 6 bases between them. The CDR3 contains 14 residues. Germline lookup yields CDR1 ENHRY and CDR2 SYGVKD. CDR3: CAISQDSGANVLTF. The DNA for the CDR3 is TGTGCCATCAGCCAGGACTCTGGGGCCAACGTCCTGACTTTC.

This chain uses TRBV5-8 with TRBJ2-3; 9 bases match TRBD2. CDR1 is SGHTS, CDR2 YDEGEE, per germline. CDR3 length equals 15 residues. V was clipped by 4 bases and J by 4 bases; unmatched bases: 7. CDR3 in DNA: TGTGCCAGCAGCCCCGGGAGCGGGAGGTCAGATACGCAGTATTTT. It translates to CASSPGSGRSDTQYF.

The chain joins TRBV6-1 to TRBJ2-2, with D unclear. CDR1 and CDR2 (germline): MNHNS, SASEGT. Trimming left V 4 bases short and J 0 bases short, with 12 bases between. The CDR3 is 16 residues long. In DNA, the CDR3 is TGTGCCAGCAGTGTGGTTGCGGCCGCGAACACCGGGGAGCTGTTTTTT. It codes for CASSVVAAANTGELFF.

V and J are TRBV7-9 and TRBJ1-2, with D possibly being TRBD1 (5 bases). Trimming took off 8 bases at V and 8 bases at J, with 18 bases between the two ends. The CDR3 covers 13 residues. Germline-derived CDR1 and CDR2 are SEHNR and FQNEAQ (reference sequence). CDR3 bases: TGTGCCAGCCAGGGAATCGCGGTAGAGGGCTACACCTTC. Translation gives CASQGIAVEGYTF.

This CDR3 reads CAHALGDLWSEAFF. DNA of the CDR3: TGTGCCCATGCGCTAGGAGATTTGTGGTCTGAAGCTTTCTTT. The chain combines TRBV5-8 with TRBJ1-1; the D is unclear. The V end lost 10 bases, the J end lost 6 bases, and 22 bases lay between the germline ends. The CDR3 sequence is 14 residues long. The V gene's germline CDR1 is SGHTS and CDR2 YDEGEE.

V is TRBV19 and J is TRBJ1-2, with 8 bases identical to TRBD1. J lost 4 bases, V lost 1 base, and 8 bases had no gene match. The V gene's germline CDR1 is LNHDA and CDR2 SQIVND (reference sequence). The CDR3 extends over 16 amino acids. The CDR3 coding sequence is TGTGCCAGTAGTATAGCGGGACAGGCGGGTGCCTATGGCTACACCTTC. Its translation is CASSIAGQAGAYGYTF.

V and J are TRBV23-1 and TRBJ1-2; no reliable D call. Being an ORF, TRBV23-1 has a function that is uncertain. V shed 0 bases and J shed 1 base, with 6 bases lying between them. The CDR3 consists of 14 residues. In DNA, the CDR3 is TGCGCCAGCAGTCAATCTCCCCGTAACTATGGCTACACCTTC. Residues: CASSQSPRNYGYTF.

V and J are TRBV10-3 and TRBJ2-5; TRBD2 agrees at 8 bases. J was trimmed by 5 bases and V by 4 bases; bases with no gene match: 3. In germline, CDR1 is ENHRY, CDR2 SYGVKD. This CDR3 contains 13 residues. CDR3 DNA sequence: TGTGCCATCAGTGCCCGGGGGGGGGAGACCCAGTACTTC. Amino acids: CAISARGGETQYF.

The chain links TRBV28 to TRBJ2-5; TRBD2 agrees at 7 bases. CDR1 MDHEN and CDR2 SYDVKM come from the germline V gene. V was pared by 8 bases and J by 4 bases, with 4 bases of the junction left unmatched. The CDR3 covers 12 residues. CDR3: CASGTGGETQYF. CDR3 nucleotides: TGTGCCAGCGGAACGGGAGGAGAGACCCAGTACTTC.

This clone was found a few times. The genes are TRBV19 and TRBJ2-2; D is uncertain. The CDR3 has 15 residues. CDR1 LNHDA and CDR2 SQIVND come from the germline V gene (reference sequence). The V and J ends lost 2 bases and 1 base respectively, with 8 bases between them. CDR3 bases: TGTGCCAGTAGTATAAATCCATGGAACACCGGGGAGCTGTTTTTT. It is translated as CASSINPWNTGELFF.

This rearrangement joins TRBV5-1 to TRBJ1-2; 7 bases map to TRBD1. The V gene's germline CDR1 is SGHRS and CDR2 YFSETQ. The CDR3 consists of 13 residues. V shed 1 base, J shed 8 bases, and the junction held 5 bases outside the gene matches. The CDR3 DNA reads TGCGCCAGCAGCTTGACAGGGGTAGGCGGCTACACCTTC. Translated: CASSLTGVGGYTF.

The chain links TRBV5-1 to TRBJ2-1; 8 bases agree with TRBD2. V was pared by 4 bases and J by 0 bases, with 6 bases of the junction left unmatched. Germline V gene lookup returns CDR1 SGHRS and CDR2 YFSETQ. The CDR3 consists of 16 residues. In DNA form, the CDR3 reads TGCGCCAGCAGCATAGCGGGGACCTTCTCCTACAATGAGCAGTTCTTC. It specifies CASSIAGTFSYNEQFF.

In this sample, this clone turned up a few times. V gene TRBV30 combines with J gene TRBJ1-2; 12 nucleotides align to TRBD1. CDR1 GTSNPN and CDR2 SVGIG come from the germline V gene (reference sequence). J was trimmed by 3 bases and V by 0 bases; bases with no gene match: 2. The CDR3 consists of 15 residues. This chain's CDR3 is CAWSVGTGGYYGYTF. CDR3 DNA sequence: TGTGCCTGGAGTGTGGGGACAGGGGGCTACTATGGCTACACCTTC.

J is TRBJ1-2 and V is TRBV28, with 7 bases lining up with TRBD1. The length of the CDR3 is 13 residues. The germline V gene has CDR1 MDHEN and CDR2 SYDVKM. The J segment lost 7 bases and the V segment lost 3 bases, leaving 5 bases of the junction unmatched. The CDR3 is CASSFDRAAGYTF. CDR3 nucleotides: TGTGCCAGCAGTTTTGACAGGGCTGCTGGCTACACCTTC.

This clone was observed a handful of times. The rearrangement uses TRBV10-3 and TRBJ1-1, with 8 bases that match TRBD1. The CDR3 consists of 12 residues. The trim removed 11 bases at V and 5 bases at J, leaving 7 bases unmatched. Germline loops: CDR1 ENHRY, CDR2 SYGVKD. Here the CDR3 DNA reads TGTGCCGTGGGACAGGAGGGAACTGAAGCTTTCTTT. Residues: CAVGQEGTEAFF.

This sequence joins TRBV9 and TRBJ1-6, with 10 bases matching TRBD1. CDR1 and CDR2 (germline): SGDLS, YYNGEE. The CDR3 is 16 amino acids. Trimming cost V 0 bases and J 8 bases; bases outside gene matches: 5. CDR3 DNA sequence: TGTGCCAGCAGCGTAGGGATTGGACAGGGGGATTCACCCCTCCACTTT. Its protein is CASSVGIGQGDSPLHF. The full variable domain, completed using reference TRBV9 and TRBJ1-6, is DSGVTQTPKHLITATGQRVTLRCSPRSGDLSVYWYQQSLDQGLQFLIQYYNGEERAKGNILERFSAQQFPDLHSELNLSSLELGDSALYFCASSVGIGQGDSPLHFGNGTRLTVT.

J is TRBJ2-5 and V is TRBV19; maybe TRBD2 (6 bases). Germline assignment: CDR1 LNHDA and CDR2 SQIVND (reference sequence). CDR3 length equals 13 residues. Trimming shortened V by 5 bases and J by 7 bases, and 14 bases separated the two germline ends. The chain's CDR3 is CASSGPGVGTQYF. The CDR3 nucleotides read TGTGCCAGTAGTGGACCGGGGGTCGGGACCCAGTACTTC.

The rearrangement uses TRBV5-1 and TRBJ2-7; D ambiguous. The CDR3 is 12 amino acids. The germline V gene has CDR1 SGHRS and CDR2 YFSETQ. V shed 5 bases and J shed 6 bases, with 12 bases lying between them. In DNA, the CDR3 is TGCGCCAGCAGTCGATCGCAGGTCGAGCAGTACTTC. Residues: CASSRSQVEQYF.

The rearrangement links TRBV10-1 to TRBJ2-2, with D maybe TRBD1 (5 bases). Trimming removed 7 bases at V and 0 bases at J, with 9 bases between. The CDR3 is made up of 14 amino acids. Germline V gene sequence: CDR1 WNHNN, CDR2 SYGVQD (reference sequence). The CDR3 DNA reads TGCGCCAGCAAACGACAGACGAACACCGGGGAGCTGTTTTTT. Translated, it gives CASKRQTNTGELFF.